This T cell receptor (beta chain) was sequenced during a study of T cells in Graves' hyperthyroidism and ophthalmopathy. Germline V lookup: CDR1 LNHDA, CDR2 SQIVND (reference sequence). Trimming stripped 5 bases from V and 0 bases from J, with 13 bases between. The CDR3 runs to 15 residues. The study, taken as a whole, reports: From stable hyperthyroidism, ophthalmopathy was set apart by a 13 V-J model.

There are many counts of this clonotype. The antigen is unknown. From RNA transcripts, TCR beta CDR3 regions were amplified. The primer set for the first-round RT-PCR of the TCR CDR3 was HTBI. TCRdb passed the multiplex PCR reads through MiXCR, listing each CDR3 protein once. The sample lists a few hundred thousand distinct CDR3 sequences, around 13% occurring once. The J gene is TRBJ1-1, the V gene TRBV19; possibly TRBD1 for D (5 bases). The receptor was derived from a woman aged 18-29 years with Graves' hyperthyroidism. Sequencing used blood. The CDR3 reads CASSLGHPMNTEAFF. The CDR3 nucleotides read TGTGCCAGTAGTCTCGGACACCCTATGAACACTGAAGCTTTCTTT.